Listed here are 31 T cell receptor beta chains from one sample, sequenced in a study of preoperative IRX-2 immunotherapy in early breast cancer. The treatment here: preoperative locoregional IRX-2 cytokine immunotherapy. Measured with immunoSEQ multiplex PCR; TCRdb has only the in-frame clones, and not every one. The sample shows 10,000 to 15,000 clones, under 95% of them seen only once. This sample was gathered from a patient treated with IRX-2 immunotherapy. The receptors shown here come from a human donor with breast cancer.

The chain combines TRBV18 with TRBJ1-5; TRBD1 agrees at 7 bases. This CDR3 is 17 amino acids long. V trimming: 2 bases; J trimming: 2 bases; junction bases outside the gene matches: 9. Looked up from germline, CDR1 is KGHSH and CDR2 is LQKENI. CDR3 nucleotide sequence: TGTGCCAGCTCACCAGGGGCGAGGGGGCGAGGCAATCAGCCCCAGCATTTT. Protein product: CASSPGARGRGNQPQHF.

V and J are TRBV28 and TRBJ1-1; unclear D gene. Germline V gene sequence: CDR1 MDHEN, CDR2 SYDVKM. The CDR3 totals 9 residues. CDR3 in DNA: TGTGTCTCTGGGATTGAAGCTTTCTTT. Its translation: CVSGIEAFF. Based on the CDR3 plus reference TRBV28 and TRBJ1-1, the full variable domain is DVKVTQSSRYLVKRTGEKVFLECVQDMDHENMFWYRQDPGLGLRLIYFSYDVKMKEKGDIPEGYSVSREKKERFSLILESASTNQTSMYLCVSGIEAFFGQGTRLTVV.

The chain employs TRBV7-9 and TRBJ1-5, with 10 nucleotides matching TRBD1. Germline V gene lookup returns CDR1 SEHNR and CDR2 FQNEAQ (reference sequence). The CDR3 is 16 residues long. The V segment lost 1 base and the J segment 6 bases; nucleotides outside the gene matches: 6. CDR3 sequence (DNA): TGTGCCAGCAGCTTAGTTATCGACAGGGGGCCTCAGCCCCAGCATTTT. Translated, it gives CASSLVIDRGPQPQHF.

The V call is TRBV5-8, the J call TRBJ2-5; TRBD1 is a possible D gene (9 bases). This CDR3 contains 19 residues. Trimming stripped 3 bases from V and 4 bases from J, with 28 bases between. CDR1 is SGHTS and CDR2 is YDEGEE in the germline V gene. CDR3 nucleotides: TGTGCCAGCAGCTCCACCGGGACAGGGATTCGGAGCGGGGGAGAGACCCAGTACTTC. Translating it yields CASSSTGTGIRSGGETQYF.

V gene TRBV19 combines with J gene TRBJ2-6, with D unclear. The CDR3 covers 15 residues. V lost 6 bases and J lost 0, with 9 bases in between. CDR1 and CDR2 (germline): LNHDA, SQIVND (reference sequence). This chain's CDR3 is CASRPVVSGANVLTF. Here the CDR3 DNA reads TGTGCCAGTAGACCCGTAGTCTCTGGGGCCAACGTCCTGACTTTC.

The chain has TRBV5-1 and TRBJ2-1; D call uncertain. The CDR3 spans 15 residues. V lost 0 bases and J lost 7, with 14 bases in between. CDR1 and CDR2 from the germline V gene are SGHRS and YFSETQ. CDR3 residues: CASSLASIGWNEQFF. In DNA, the CDR3 is TGCGCCAGCAGCTTGGCCAGTATCGGATGGAATGAGCAGTTCTTC.

The V gene is TRBV18, the J gene TRBJ2-1, with D unresolved. Trimming removed 3 bases at V and 6 bases at J, with 6 bases between. The germline gives CDR1 KGHSH, CDR2 LQKENI. The CDR3 has 12 residues. The CDR3 sequence: CASSPETNEQFF. CDR3 DNA sequence: TGTGCCAGCTCACCGGAAACCAATGAGCAGTTCTTC.

J is TRBJ1-2 and V is TRBV6-5; 9 bases are shared with TRBD1. Germline assignment: CDR1 MNHEY and CDR2 SVGAGI. Trimming removed 4 bases from V and 8 bases from J; junction bases left unmatched: 8. This CDR3 is 14 amino acids long. CDR3 sequence: CASSSGQGSWGYTF. CDR3 DNA sequence: TGTGCCAGCAGTTCGGGACAGGGCTCGTGGGGCTACACCTTC.

The chain joins TRBV27 to TRBJ1-5, with 7 bases aligning to TRBD1. The CDR3 is 15 residues long. After removal of 0 bases from V and 6 bases from J, the junction contained 5 bases not matched to a gene. From germline, CDR1 is MNHEY and CDR2 SMNVEV (reference sequence). The CDR3 is CASSLSWRGLQPQHF. CDR3 nucleotides: TGTGCCAGCAGTTTATCGTGGAGGGGGCTTCAGCCCCAGCATTTT.

This clone was seen once. V is TRBV15 and J is TRBJ1-2; weak D call: TRBD1 (5 bases). The CDR3 is 16 residues long. The V and J ends lost 0 bases and 2 bases respectively, with 13 bases between them. Germline CDR1 reads LNHNV; CDR2 reads YYDKDF (reference sequence). CDR3 sequence reads: CATSRDGTGTNYGYTF. The CDR3 region has the DNA TGTGCCACCAGCAGAGATGGAACAGGTACAAACTATGGCTACACCTTC.

The rearrangement links TRBV5-8 to TRBJ2-1, with D possibly TRBD1 on 5 matching bases. Per germline, CDR1 SGHTS and CDR2 YDEGEE. This CDR3 region has 15 residues. The V gene lost 1 base and the J gene lost 8 bases, with 16 bases spanning the gap. This CDR3 is CASSLLDTGRDEQFF. CDR3 nucleotides: TGTGCCAGCAGCTTGCTGGACACCGGAAGAGATGAGCAGTTCTTC.

The chain links TRBV2 to TRBJ1-1, with D perhaps TRBD1 (6 bases). V was pared by 5 bases and J by 2 bases, with 12 bases between. The germline gives CDR1 SNHLY, CDR2 FYNNEI. The CDR3 loop spans 14 amino acids. DNA of the CDR3: TGTGCCAGCAGTCCTGGACAGCATAACACTGAAGCTTTCTTT. It encodes CASSPGQHNTEAFF.

The chain joins TRBV4-1 to TRBJ2-1, with D tentatively TRBD1 or TRBD2 (6 bases each). V was clipped by 6 bases and J by 5 bases, with 17 bases between them. Per germline, CDR1 MGHRA and CDR2 YSYEKL. The CDR3 runs 15 residues. CDR3 in amino acids: CASSRGGLYHNEQFF. CDR3 in DNA: TGCGCCAGCAGTCGAGGGGGGCTGTATCACAATGAGCAGTTCTTC.

This clone was counted a single time. The chain links TRBV28 to TRBJ1-5, with 9 bases identical to TRBD1. With V trimmed by 5 bases and J by 7 bases, 12 bases remained unmatched. The germline V gene has CDR1 MDHEN and CDR2 SYDVKM. This CDR3 has 16 residues. The CDR3 is CASSASGTGSLQPQHF. In DNA form, the CDR3 reads TGTGCCAGCAGTGCATCGGGGACAGGGTCCTTGCAGCCCCAGCATTTT.

The rearrangement joins TRBV5-8 to TRBJ1-5; unclear D gene. CDR3 length equals 12 residues. Germline CDR1 reads SGHTS; CDR2 reads YDEGEE. V lost 1 base, J lost 6 bases, and 5 bases lay in between. This chain's CDR3 is CASSLSGQPQHF. The CDR3 DNA reads as TGTGCCAGCAGCTTGTCGGGTCAGCCCCAGCATTTT.

V gene TRBV10-2 combines with J gene TRBJ1-1; D may be TRBD1 (5 bases). This CDR3 has 14 amino acids. V was shortened by 6 bases and J by 0 bases, with 11 bases between the two germline ends. Germline V gene data show CDR1 as WSHSY and CDR2 as SAAADI. The chain's CDR3 is CASSIQAMNTEAFF. CDR3 nucleotides: TGCGCCAGCAGCATACAGGCCATGAACACTGAAGCTTTCTTT.

The rearrangement uses TRBV5-8 and TRBJ1-4; the match to TRBD1 covers 7 bases. The V gene's germline CDR1 is SGHTS and CDR2 YDEGEE. The J segment lost 4 bases and the V segment lost 4 bases, leaving 7 bases of the junction unmatched. CDR3 size: 15 residues. CDR3 coding DNA: TGTGCCAGCAGCCCATGGACAGGCTATAATGAAAAACTGTTTTTT. As protein: CASSPWTGYNEKLFF.

The chain carries TRBV18 and TRBJ1-5, with a possible D match to TRBD1 (6 bases). V was shortened by 3 bases and J by 7 bases, with 16 bases between the two germline ends. This CDR3 spans 15 amino acids. Germline V gene data show CDR1 as KGHSH and CDR2 as LQKENI. CDR3 amino acids: CASSPNTGRGQPQHF. CDR3 DNA: TGTGCCAGCTCACCTAACACAGGGCGAGGACAGCCCCAGCATTTT. Drawing the rest from reference TRBV18 and TRBJ1-5, the complete variable domain is NAGVMQNPRHLVRRRGQEARLRCSPMKGHSHVYWYRQLPEEGLKFMVYLQKENIIDESGMPKERFSAEFPKEGPSILRIQQVVRGDSAAYFCASSPNTGRGQPQHFGDGTRLSIL.

The V and J genes are TRBV9 and TRBJ2-1, with 15 positions matching TRBD2. V lost 1 base and J lost 4; bases outside the gene matches: 6. The CDR3 runs to 18 residues. Germline CDR1 and CDR2: SGDLS and YYNGEE. This CDR3 reads CASSVWTSGGAPYNEQFF. Here the CDR3 DNA reads TGTGCCAGCAGCGTATGGACTAGCGGGGGGGCACCTTACAATGAGCAGTTCTTC. The variable domain in full, completed from reference TRBV9 and TRBJ2-1, reads DSGVTQTPKHLITATGQRVTLRCSPRSGDLSVYWYQQSLDQGLQFLIQYYNGEERAKGNILERFSAQQFPDLHSELNLSSLELGDSALYFCASSVWTSGGAPYNEQFFGPGTRLTVL.

The chain has TRBV5-4 and TRBJ1-2, with 8 nucleotides matching TRBD1. With V trimmed by 3 bases and J by 8 bases, 3 bases remained unmatched. The CDR3 is 12 amino acids. The V gene's germline CDR1 is SGHNT and CDR2 YYREEE (reference sequence). The CDR3 reads CASSSDRDGYTF. The CDR3, as DNA: TGTGCCAGCAGCTCGGACAGGGACGGCTACACCTTC.

This chain connects TRBV2 to TRBJ2-5; D is ambiguous. Germline loops: CDR1 SNHLY, CDR2 FYNNEI. V was clipped by 4 bases and J by 4 bases, with 4 bases between them. The CDR3 is 11 residues long. DNA of the CDR3: TGTGCCAGCAGTGTTAGAGAGACCCAGTACTTC. Protein product: CASSVRETQYF.

This clone showed up just once. This chain uses TRBV2 with TRBJ1-1, with unresolved D. The CDR3 spans 11 residues. Trimming removed 6 bases from V and 8 bases from J, with 10 bases in between. In germline, CDR1 is SNHLY, CDR2 FYNNEI. This CDR3 reads CASRTAGEAFF. The CDR3 region has the DNA TGTGCCAGCAGGACCGCGGGAGAAGCTTTCTTT.

The CDR3 DNA is TGTGCCAGCAGTCTACTACAGGGGGCGGGAGCTTTCTTT. The encoded protein is CASSLLQGAGAFF. V and J are TRBV27 and TRBJ1-1; 9 bases are a match to TRBD1. Trimming removed 5 bases from V and 10 bases from J; junction bases left unmatched: 8. The CDR3 is 13 residues long. Germline CDR1 and CDR2: MNHEY and SMNVEV (reference sequence).

The rearrangement uses TRBV28 and TRBJ2-5; 8 bases map to TRBD2. V trimming: 8 bases; J trimming: 3 bases; junction bases outside the gene matches: 8. Looked up from germline, CDR1 is MDHEN and CDR2 is SYDVKM. CDR3 length equals 14 residues. The CDR3 sequence: CASSVGGAEETQYF. CDR3 DNA sequence: TGTGCCAGCTCGGTCGGGGGGGCCGAAGAGACCCAGTACTTC. The variable domain in full, with the rest retrieved from reference TRBV28 and TRBJ2-5, is DVKVTQSSRYLVKRTGEKVFLECVQDMDHENMFWYRQDPGLGLRLIYFSYDVKMKEKGDIPEGYSVSREKKERFSLILESASTNQTSMYLCASSVGGAEETQYFGPGTRLLVL.

V is TRBV11-2 and J is TRBJ2-5; tentative D call: TRBD2 (6 bases). Germline V CDR1 and CDR2: SGHAT, FQNNGV. Trimming removed 4 bases at V and 4 bases at J, with 16 bases between. This CDR3 has 15 amino acids. CDR3 in amino acids: CASSYRTNGLETQYF. DNA for the CDR3: TGTGCCAGCAGCTACCGGACTAACGGGCTAGAGACCCAGTACTTC.

V gene TRBV29-1 combines with J gene TRBJ1-2, with TRBD1 matching over 9 bases. The CDR3 sequence is 13 residues long. Trimming removed 3 bases from V and 6 bases from J; junction bases left unmatched: 5. Germline assignment: CDR1 SQVTM and CDR2 ANQGSEA. The CDR3 is CSVDAGQGDGYTF. The CDR3 bases are TGCAGCGTTGACGCGGGACAGGGTGATGGCTACACCTTC.

V gene TRBV5-6 combines with J gene TRBJ2-1, with TRBD2 identical over 8 bases. This CDR3 has 15 amino acids. The germline V gene encodes CDR1 SGHDT and CDR2 YYEEEE. The junction had 9 bases not matched to a gene; V was cut back by 6 bases and J by 4 bases. CDR3 in amino acids: CASNSGRGTYNEQFF. The CDR3 DNA is TGTGCCAGCAACTCCGGGAGGGGGACTTACAATGAGCAGTTCTTC.

This rearrangement joins TRBV27 to TRBJ1-2, with D uncertain. This CDR3 has 15 amino acids. Germline V gene data show CDR1 as MNHEY and CDR2 as SMNVEV (reference sequence). V lost 2 bases, J lost 2 bases, and 12 bases lay in between. The CDR3 reads CASSLGVGTNYGYTF. In DNA, the CDR3 is TGTGCCAGCAGTTTAGGTGTCGGAACGAACTATGGCTACACCTTC.

V usage is TRBV10-1 and J usage is TRBJ2-7, with 9 bases aligning to TRBD2. The CDR3 length is 16 residues. Germline V gives CDR1 WNHNN, CDR2 SYGVQD (reference sequence). V gave up 5 bases and J gave up 2 bases; unmatched junction bases: 10. CDR3 residues: CASSRKTSGGTYEQYF. The CDR3 DNA reads TGCGCCAGCAGTCGAAAGACTAGCGGTGGGACCTACGAGCAGTACTTC.

This clone was observed once. The gene calls are TRBV9 and TRBJ2-5; D gene uncertain. From germline, CDR1 is SGDLS and CDR2 YYNGEE. The CDR3 contains 13 residues. V was pared by 5 bases and J by 5 bases, with 13 bases between. CDR3 region: CASSPEFHETQYF. As DNA, the CDR3 is TGTGCCAGCAGTCCGGAGTTCCATGAGACCCAGTACTTC.

The V call is TRBV30, the J call TRBJ1-2; no clear D. V lost 3 bases, J lost 1 base, and 15 bases lay in between. The CDR3 spans 15 residues. Germline lookup yields CDR1 GTSNPN and CDR2 SVGIG (reference sequence). The CDR3 sequence: CAWSAQVDFNYGYTF. In DNA form, the CDR3 reads TGTGCCTGGAGCGCCCAAGTGGACTTTAACTATGGCTACACCTTC.